The clone carrying this T cell receptor beta chain was recorded a few times. Its antigen is unknown. The data belong to a study of T cells in Graves' hyperthyroidism and ophthalmopathy. Study overall: Before treatment of any kind, peripheral blood was taken at initial diagnosis. Study-wide results and caveats: Ophthalmopathy, as predicted by the model, came a median 6.5 months after the prediction.

RNA transcripts were the template for amplifying TCR beta CDR3 regions. First-round RT-PCR with HTBI primers amplified the TCR CDR3 region. In TCRdb, the multiplex PCR reads were re-called with MiXCR into one record per CDR3 protein. This table holds 600,000 to 900,000 distinct CDR3 sequences, about 15% found once. Germline V gene sequence: CDR1 MDHEN, CDR2 SYDVKM. The CDR3 covers 16 residues. Trimming shortened V by 4 bases and J by 5 bases, and 20 bases separated the two germline ends. The sample was blood. The TCR sequence derives from a man between 18 and 29 years old with Graves' hyperthyroidism. The J gene is TRBJ2-5, the V gene TRBV28, with a tentative D call TRBD2 (6 bases). The CDR3 sequence is CASSSPGSVGGETQYF. Written as DNA, the CDR3 is TGTGCCAGCAGTTCCCCCGGGAGCGTTGGGGGGGAGACCCAGTACTTC.